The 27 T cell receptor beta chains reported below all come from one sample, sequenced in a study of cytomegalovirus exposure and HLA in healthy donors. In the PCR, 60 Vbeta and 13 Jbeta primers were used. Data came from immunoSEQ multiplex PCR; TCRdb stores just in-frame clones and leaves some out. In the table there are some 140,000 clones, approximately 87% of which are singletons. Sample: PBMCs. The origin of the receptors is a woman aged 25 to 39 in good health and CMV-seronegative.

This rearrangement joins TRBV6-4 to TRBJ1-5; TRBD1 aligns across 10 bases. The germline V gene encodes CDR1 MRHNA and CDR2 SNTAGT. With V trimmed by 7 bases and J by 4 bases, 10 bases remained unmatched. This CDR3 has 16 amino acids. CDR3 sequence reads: CASNRFGTGENQPQHF. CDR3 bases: TGTGCCAGCAATCGATTCGGGACAGGGGAAAATCAGCCCCAGCATTTT.

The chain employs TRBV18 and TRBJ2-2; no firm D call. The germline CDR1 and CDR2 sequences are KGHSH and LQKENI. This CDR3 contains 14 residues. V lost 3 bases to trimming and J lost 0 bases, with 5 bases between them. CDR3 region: CASSPQTNTGELFF. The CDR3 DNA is TGTGCCAGCTCACCCCAGACGAACACCGGGGAGCTGTTTTTT.

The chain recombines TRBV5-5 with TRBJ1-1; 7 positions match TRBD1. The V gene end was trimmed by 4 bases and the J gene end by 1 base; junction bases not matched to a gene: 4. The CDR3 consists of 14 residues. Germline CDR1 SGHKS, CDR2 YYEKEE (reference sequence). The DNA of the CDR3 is TGTGCCAGCAGCGGGGACAGCTGGAACACTGAAGCTTTCTTT. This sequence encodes CASSGDSWNTEAFF.

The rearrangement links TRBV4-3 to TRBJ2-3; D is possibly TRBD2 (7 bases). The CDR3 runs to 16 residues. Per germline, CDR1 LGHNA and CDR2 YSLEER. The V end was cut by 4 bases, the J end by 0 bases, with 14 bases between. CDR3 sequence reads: CASSRQEGGSTDTQYF. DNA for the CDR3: TGCGCCAGCAGCCGGCAAGAGGGGGGGAGCACAGATACGCAGTATTTT.

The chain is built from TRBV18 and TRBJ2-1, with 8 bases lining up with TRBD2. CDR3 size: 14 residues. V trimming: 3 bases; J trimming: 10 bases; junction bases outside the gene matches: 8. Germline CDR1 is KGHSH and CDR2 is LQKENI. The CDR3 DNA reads TGTGCCAGCTCACCCGTAGCGGGGCGGGTGGAGCAGTTCTTC. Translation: CASSPVAGRVEQFF.

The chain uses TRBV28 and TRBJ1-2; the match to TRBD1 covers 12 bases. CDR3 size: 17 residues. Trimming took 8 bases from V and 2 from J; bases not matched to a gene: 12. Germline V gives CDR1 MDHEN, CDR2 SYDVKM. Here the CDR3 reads CASATGTGGLENYGYTF. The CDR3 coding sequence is TGTGCCAGCGCTACCGGGACAGGGGGCCTTGAGAACTATGGCTACACCTTC.

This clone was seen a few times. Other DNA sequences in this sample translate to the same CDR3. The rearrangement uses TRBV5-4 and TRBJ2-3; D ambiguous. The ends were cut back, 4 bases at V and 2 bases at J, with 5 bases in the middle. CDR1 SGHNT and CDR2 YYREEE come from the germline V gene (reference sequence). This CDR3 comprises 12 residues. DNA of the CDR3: TGTGCCAGCAGCCTATACACAGATACGCAGTATTTT. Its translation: CASSLYTDTQYF.

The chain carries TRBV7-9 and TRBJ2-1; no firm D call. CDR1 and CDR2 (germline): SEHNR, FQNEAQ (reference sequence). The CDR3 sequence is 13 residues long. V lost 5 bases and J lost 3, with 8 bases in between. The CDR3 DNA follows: TGTGCCAGCAGCCCGCACTTCTACAATGAGCAGTTCTTC. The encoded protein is CASSPHFYNEQFF.

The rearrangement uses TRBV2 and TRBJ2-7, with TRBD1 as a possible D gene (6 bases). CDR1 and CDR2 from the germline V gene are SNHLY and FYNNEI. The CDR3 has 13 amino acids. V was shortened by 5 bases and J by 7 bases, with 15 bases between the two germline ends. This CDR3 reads CASSYYRVGEQYF. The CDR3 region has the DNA TGTGCCAGCAGTTACTACAGGGTGGGGGAGCAGTACTTC. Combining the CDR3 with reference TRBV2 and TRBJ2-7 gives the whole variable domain EPEVTQTPSHQVTQMGQEVILRCVPISNHLYFYWYRQILGQKVEFLVSFYNNEISEKSEIFDDQFSVERPDGSNFTLKIRSTKLEDSAMYFCASSYYRVGEQYFGPGTRLTVT.

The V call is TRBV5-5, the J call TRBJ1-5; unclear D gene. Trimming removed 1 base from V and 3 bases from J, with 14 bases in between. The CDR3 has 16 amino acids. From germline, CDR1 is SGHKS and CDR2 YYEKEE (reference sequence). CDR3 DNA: TGTGCCAGCAGCTTGATCCGGGTAGACCCCAATCAGCCCCAGCATTTT. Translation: CASSLIRVDPNQPQHF.

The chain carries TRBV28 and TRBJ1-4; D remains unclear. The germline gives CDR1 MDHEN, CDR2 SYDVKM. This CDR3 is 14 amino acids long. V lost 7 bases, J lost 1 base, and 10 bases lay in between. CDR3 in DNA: TGTGCCAGCATGACGGGTGGAACTAATGAAAAACTGTTTTTT. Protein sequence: CASMTGGTNEKLFF.

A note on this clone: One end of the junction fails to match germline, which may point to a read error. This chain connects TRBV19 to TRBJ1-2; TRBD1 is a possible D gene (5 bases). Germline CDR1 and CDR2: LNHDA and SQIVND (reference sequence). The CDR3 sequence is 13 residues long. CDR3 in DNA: TGTGCCAGTAGTATTGTAGGGGACTATGGCTACCCCTTC. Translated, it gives CASSIVGDYGYPF.

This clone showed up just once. This CDR3 reads CASSSLDRGAPGELFF. The CDR3 coding sequence is TGTGCCAGCAGCTCGCTGGACCGGGGGGCCCCCGGGGAGCTGTTTTTT. The V and J genes are TRBV7-6 and TRBJ2-2; perhaps TRBD2 as D (7 bases). Germline CDR1 and CDR2: SGHVS and FNYEAQ. Trimming took off 4 bases at V and 6 bases at J, with 18 bases between the two ends. The CDR3 totals 16 residues.

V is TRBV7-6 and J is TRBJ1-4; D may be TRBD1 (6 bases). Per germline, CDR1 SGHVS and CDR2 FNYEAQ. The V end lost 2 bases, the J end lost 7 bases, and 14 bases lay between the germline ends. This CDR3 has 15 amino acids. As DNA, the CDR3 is TGTGCCAGCAGCTTACAGGAGGGGGGGTTTGAAAAACTGTTTTTT. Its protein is CASSLQEGGFEKLFF.

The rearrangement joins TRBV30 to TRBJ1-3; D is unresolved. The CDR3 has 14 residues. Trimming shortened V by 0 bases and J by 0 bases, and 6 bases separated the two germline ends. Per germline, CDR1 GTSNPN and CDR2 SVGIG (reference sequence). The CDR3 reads CAWSVAGSGNTIYF. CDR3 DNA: TGTGCCTGGAGTGTTGCGGGCTCTGGAAACACCATATATTTT.

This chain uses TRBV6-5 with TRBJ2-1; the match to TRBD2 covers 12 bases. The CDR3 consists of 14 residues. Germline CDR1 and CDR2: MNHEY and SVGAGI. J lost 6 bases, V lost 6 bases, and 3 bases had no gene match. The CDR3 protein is CASRAGLAGNEQFF. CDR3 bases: TGTGCCAGCAGGGCGGGACTAGCGGGCAATGAGCAGTTCTTC.

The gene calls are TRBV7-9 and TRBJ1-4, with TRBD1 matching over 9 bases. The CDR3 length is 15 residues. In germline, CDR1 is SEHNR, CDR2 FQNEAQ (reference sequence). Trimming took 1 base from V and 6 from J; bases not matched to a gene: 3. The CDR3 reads CASSLERTGDEKLFF. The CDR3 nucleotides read TGTGCCAGCAGCTTAGAGCGGACAGGGGATGAAAAACTGTTTTTT. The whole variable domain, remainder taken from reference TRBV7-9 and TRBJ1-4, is DTGVSQNPRHKITKRGQNVTFRCDPISEHNRLYWYRQTLGQGPEFLTYFQNEAQLEKSRLLSDRFSAERPKGSFSTLEIQRTEQGDSAMYLCASSLERTGDEKLFFGSGTQLSVL.

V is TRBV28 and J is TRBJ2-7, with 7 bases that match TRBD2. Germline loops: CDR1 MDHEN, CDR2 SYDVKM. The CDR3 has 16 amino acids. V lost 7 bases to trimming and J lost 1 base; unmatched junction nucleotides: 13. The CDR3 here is CASKWAGLDQSYEQYF. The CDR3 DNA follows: TGTGCCAGCAAATGGGCTGGACTAGACCAATCCTACGAGCAGTACTTC.

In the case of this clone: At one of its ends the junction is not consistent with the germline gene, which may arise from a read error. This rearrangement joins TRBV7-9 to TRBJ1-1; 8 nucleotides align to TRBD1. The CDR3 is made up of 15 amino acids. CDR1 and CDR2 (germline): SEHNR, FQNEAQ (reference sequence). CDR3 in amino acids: CSSSSPDRGRGEAFF. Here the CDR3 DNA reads TGTTCCAGCAGCTCCCCCGACAGGGGTCGTGGTGAAGCTTTCTTT. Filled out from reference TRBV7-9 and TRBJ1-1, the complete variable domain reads DTGVSQNPRHKITKRGQNVTFRCDPISEHNRLYWYRQTLGQGPEFLTYFQNEAQLEKSRLLSDRFSAERPKGSFSTLEIQRTEQGDSAMYLCSSSSPDRGRGEAFFGQGTRLTVV.

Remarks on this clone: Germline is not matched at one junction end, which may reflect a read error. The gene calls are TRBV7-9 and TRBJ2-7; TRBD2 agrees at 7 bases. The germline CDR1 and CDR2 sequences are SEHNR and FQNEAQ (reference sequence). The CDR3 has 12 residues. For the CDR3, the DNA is TGTTCCAGCAGTTCGGGGGGTTACGAGCAGTACTTC. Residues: CSSSSGGYEQYF.

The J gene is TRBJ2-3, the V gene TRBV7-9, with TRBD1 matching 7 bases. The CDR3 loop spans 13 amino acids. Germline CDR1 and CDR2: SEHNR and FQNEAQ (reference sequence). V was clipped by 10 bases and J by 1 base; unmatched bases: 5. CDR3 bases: TGTGCCACACTCGACAGGGGCACAGATACGCAGTATTTT. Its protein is CATLDRGTDTQYF.

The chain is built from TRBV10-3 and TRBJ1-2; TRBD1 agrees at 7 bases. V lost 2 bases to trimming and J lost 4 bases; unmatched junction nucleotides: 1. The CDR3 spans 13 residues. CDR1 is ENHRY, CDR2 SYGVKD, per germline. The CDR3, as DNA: TGTGCCATCAGTGAGGGGGACAGCTATGGCTACACCTTC. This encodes CAISEGDSYGYTF.

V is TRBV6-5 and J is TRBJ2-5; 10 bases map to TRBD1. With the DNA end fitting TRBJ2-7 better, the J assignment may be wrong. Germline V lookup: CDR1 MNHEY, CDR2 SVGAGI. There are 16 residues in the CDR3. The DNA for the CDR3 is TGTGCCAGCAGTTCTCGGGACAGGGGCCTCTCCTACGAGCAGTACTTC. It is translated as CASSSRDRGLSYEQYF.

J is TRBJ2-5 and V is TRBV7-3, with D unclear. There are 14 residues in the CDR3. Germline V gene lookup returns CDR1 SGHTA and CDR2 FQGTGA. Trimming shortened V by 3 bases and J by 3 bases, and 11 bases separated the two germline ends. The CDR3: CASSLTSDEETQYF. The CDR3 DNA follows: TGTGCCAGCAGCTTGACTTCGGATGAAGAGACCCAGTACTTC.

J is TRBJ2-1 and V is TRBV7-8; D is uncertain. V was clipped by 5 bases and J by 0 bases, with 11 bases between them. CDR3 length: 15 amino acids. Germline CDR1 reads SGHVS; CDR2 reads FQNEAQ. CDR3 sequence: CASSERLDSYNEQFF. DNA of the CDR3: TGTGCCAGCAGCGAAAGACTCGACTCCTACAATGAGCAGTTCTTC.

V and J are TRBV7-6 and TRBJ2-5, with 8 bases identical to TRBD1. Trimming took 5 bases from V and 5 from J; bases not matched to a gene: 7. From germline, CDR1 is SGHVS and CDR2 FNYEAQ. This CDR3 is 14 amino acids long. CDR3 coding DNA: TGTGCCAGCAGCCAGTCGACAGGGGAGGAGACCCAGTACTTC. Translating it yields CASSQSTGEETQYF.

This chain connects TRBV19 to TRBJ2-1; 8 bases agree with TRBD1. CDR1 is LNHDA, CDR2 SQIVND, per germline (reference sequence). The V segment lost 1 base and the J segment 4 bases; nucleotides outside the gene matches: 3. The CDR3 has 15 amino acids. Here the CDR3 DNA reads TGTGCCAGTAGTATAGCAGGGGGCGGTTACAATGAGCAGTTCTTC. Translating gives CASSIAGGGYNEQFF.